This T cell receptor beta chain came from a study of T cell responses to AZD1222 COVID-19 vaccine. As for the study in general: Timing groups of about 4 and about 12 weeks for second doses were pooled. Findings and limits, study-wide: Unmutated regions of variants are reportedly targeted by nearly half of spike-specific TCRs. Just five to seven people given AZD1222 tested seropositive at baseline. Donors in the cohort were predominantly white British and more often female, and clonal diversity was possibly underestimated.

Deletions cut 3 bases from V and 5 bases from J, with 10 bases between. The CDR3 totals 13 residues. CDR1 and CDR2 from the germline V gene are MDHEN and SYDVKM. Only in-frame clones appear in the TCRdb table, and some are missing; sequencing was by immunoSEQ multiplex PCR. The sample lists around 100,000 clones; about 86% were seen once. Notes on this clone: Its cognate antigen is unknown.

The gene calls are TRBV28 and TRBJ1-2, with a tentative D call TRBD1 (6 bases). The material was peripheral blood, obtained on day 0 of AZD1222 vaccination. This TCR derives from an adult in good health. The CDR3 is CASSLSGAYGYTF. The CDR3 DNA is TGTGCCAGCAGTTTGTCGGGGGCGTATGGCTACACCTTC.